This is a list of T cell receptor beta chains from one sample in a study of OX40 agonist ivuxolimab in advanced cancers. Data came from immunoSEQ multiplex PCR; TCRdb stores just in-frame clones and leaves some out. This table holds about 95,000 clones, roughly 88% found once. This sample comprised CD4+ or CD8+ T cells sorted from blood, obtained in a trial of the OX40 agonist ivuxolimab. The source is an adult with an advanced solid tumor such as melanoma, head and neck, liver or kidney cancer. Each CDR3 is given with its conserved first and last residue. The D gene is left open where the match is weak. Clone size is not always given. Where it is, it says once, few, many or a class for expanded clones.

d_call	v_call	clone_size	j_call	cdr3_nt	cdr3_aa
.	TRBV30	once	TRBJ2-7	TGTGCCTGGAGTGCGTTGGAAGGCCTAATAACCTACGAGCAGTACTTC	CAWSALEGLITYEQYF
TRBD2	TRBV5-6	.	TRBJ2-5	TGTGCCAGCAGCATTCCCGGGACTAGCGGGCTGGAGACCCAGTACTTC	CASSIPGTSGLETQYF
.	TRBV7-2	.	TRBJ2-7	TGTGCCAGCAGCCAGTACTCCTACGAGCAGTACTTC	CASSQYSYEQYF
.	TRBV5-1	.	TRBJ2-7	TGCGCCAGCACCCGGTCCGGCTACGAGCAGTACTTC	CASTRSGYEQYF
.	TRBV7-6	.	TRBJ2-7	TGTGCCAGCAGCCTCAACTCCCGACGGTTCTACGAGCAGTACTTC	CASSLNSRRFYEQYF
.	TRBV15	.	TRBJ2-4	TGTGCCACCAGCAGAGATTGGGAAGATCTAGCCAAAAACATTCAGTACTTC	CATSRDWEDLAKNIQYF
TRBD1	TRBV11-2	.	TRBJ1-1	TGTGCCAGCAGCTCTATAGGTGGGGAGGGGGCAACTGAAGCTTTCTTT	CASSSIGGEGATEAFF
.	TRBV11-3	.	TRBJ2-4	TGTGCCAGCAGCCCTCCTGGCCTAGTAACTCAGTACTTC	CASSPPGLVTQYF
TRBD2	TRBV28	.	TRBJ2-1	TGTGCCAGCATGAGGGCTAGCGGGAGGGAAAATGAGCAGTTCTTC	CASMRASGRENEQFF
.	TRBV10-1	.	TRBJ2-5	TGCGCCAGCAGTGATGGGGTAAAAGAGACCCAGTACTTC	CASSDGVKETQYF
.	TRBV7-9	.	TRBJ1-2	TGTGCCAGCAGCTCACCGAGGGGTGGGGCTGCCTTTAACTATGGCTACACCTTC	CASSSPRGGAAFNYGYTF
.	TRBV5-6	.	TRBJ1-2	TGTGCCAGCAGCTTGATTGGTTTACGGTATGGCTACACCTTC	CASSLIGLRYGYTF
.	TRBV15	.	TRBJ2-7	TGTGCCACCAGTAGTCGACTCAGCTCCTACGAGCAGTACTTC	CATSSRLSSYEQYF
.	TRBV5-1	few	TRBJ2-1	TGCGCCAGCAGGGCCGGGACGCAGGGGTCCCATGAGCAGTTCTTC	CASRAGTQGSHEQFF
TRBD2	TRBV10-1	once	TRBJ2-1	TGCGCCACCTTTTCCGGGACTAGCGGGAGGGCCTTAGGTTGGTCGGGCAATGAGCAGTTCTTC	CATFSGTSGRALGWSGNEQFF
TRBD1	TRBV5-4	.	TRBJ2-1	TGTGCCAGCAGCCTGGGACAGGCAGCCTACAATGAGCAGTTCTTC	CASSLGQAAYNEQFF
.	TRBV11-1	.	TRBJ2-7	TGTGCCAGCAGCCGCGGGCCCTACGAGCAGTACTTC	CASSRGPYEQYF
.	TRBV5-1	.	TRBJ2-3	TGCGCCAGCAGCTTTTCCAGCGGCACAGATACGCAGTATTTT	CASSFSSGTDTQYF
.	TRBV4-2	.	TRBJ2-7	TGTGCCAGCAGCCAACTCTTCAGTTCCGCCTACGAGCAGTACTTC	CASSQLFSSAYEQYF
TRBD2	TRBV19	.	TRBJ2-1	TGTGCCAGTAGCGACCATAGCGGGACGGGTGAGCAGTTCTTC	CASSDHSGTGEQFF
TRBD2	TRBV4-1	.	TRBJ2-1	TGCGCCAGCAGCCGCACCATGACTAGCGGGACCTTCAATGAGCAGTTCTTC	CASSRTMTSGTFNEQFF
.	TRBV5-4	.	TRBJ2-3	TGTGCCAGCAGCTTGGTGGTCTCCACAGATACGCAGTATTTT	CASSLVVSTDTQYF
.	TRBV7-9	.	TRBJ2-3	TGTGCCAGCAGCCCCCCGCCCACGGGCAGTTCGGATACGCAGTATTTT	CASSPPPTGSSDTQYF
.	TRBV7-7	.	TRBJ2-7	TGTGCTAGCAGCTTAGCGCAGGACGACGAGCAGTACTTC	CASSLAQDDEQYF
.	TRBV21-1	.	TRBJ2-4	TGTGCCAGCAGCAATCGGAAGGGACAGGGGGCGCAGTACATTCAGTACTTC	CASSNRKGQGAQYIQYF
.	TRBV19	.	TRBJ2-7	TGTGCCAGTAGTATAGGTGGAGGCGAGCAGTACTTC	CASSIGGGEQYF
TRBD1	TRBV12-5	.	TRBJ2-7	TGTGCTAGTGCCACGTGGACAGGGGATTACGAGCAGTACTTC	CASATWTGDYEQYF
TRBD2	TRBV5-8	.	TRBJ2-5	TGTGCCAGCAGCGCTGGGACTAGCGGACAAGAGACCCAGTACTTC	CASSAGTSGQETQYF
.	TRBV6-6	.	TRBJ2-5	TGTGCCAGCAGTCCCCACGTGTTGCAAGAGACCCGGTACTTC	CASSPHVLQETRYF
.	TRBV6-6	.	TRBJ1-1	TGTGCCAGCAGTTACTCTCGGGAGGGTGCTTTCTTT	CASSYSREGAFF
.	TRBV6-1	few	TRBJ1-2	TGTGCCAGCAGTGAACGGACAGATCGGCCCTATGGCTACACCTTC	CASSERTDRPYGYTF
TRBD1	TRBV19	few	TRBJ2-7	TGTGCCAGTAGCCCTGGACAGGCAGGCTACGAGCAGTACTTC	CASSPGQAGYEQYF
.	TRBV6-6	.	TRBJ1-3	TGTGCCAGAAGGAACACCATATATTTT	CARRNTIYF
.	TRBV4-1	few	TRBJ2-7	TGCGCCAGCAGCCAAGGAGGGGGTGATCCCGAGCAGTACTTC	CASSQGGGDPEQYF
TRBD1	TRBV19	.	TRBJ2-4	TGTGCCAGTAGTTGGCCAGGGACAGGGGTTCAAAACATTCAGTACTTC	CASSWPGTGVQNIQYF
.	TRBV9	.	TRBJ2-1	TGTGCCAGCAGCACCACCCGGCCAGGCCATGAGCAGTTCTTC	CASSTTRPGHEQFF
TRBD2	TRBV28	.	TRBJ2-7	TGTGCCAGCAGTCGGACTAGCGGGACTTACGAGCAGTACTTC	CASSRTSGTYEQYF
.	TRBV5-1	.	TRBJ2-7	TGCGCCAGCAGCTACGGACTCTCCTACGAGCAGTACTTC	CASSYGLSYEQYF
.	TRBV2	.	TRBJ1-4	TGTGCCACCTCAACTAATGAAAAACTGTTTTTT	CATSTNEKLFF
.	TRBV6-5	.	TRBJ2-2	TGTGCCAGCAGTTTGGACGGGAACACCGGGGAGCTGTTTTTT	CASSLDGNTGELFF
.	TRBV11-2	once	TRBJ2-3	TGTGCCAGCAGCTTAGACGGGACTCCTAGCACAGATACGCAGTATTTT	CASSLDGTPSTDTQYF
.	TRBV30	.	TRBJ1-3	TGTGCCTTCGCGGGGAACACCATATATTTT	CAFAGNTIYF
TRBD2	TRBV28	few	TRBJ2-2	TGTGCCAGCAGTTCATCACTAGCGGGAGATATTACCGGGGAGCTGTTTTTT	CASSSSLAGDITGELFF
.	TRBV30	.	TRBJ2-1	TGTGCCTCCGAAGCGTTGGAGCAGTTCTTC	CASEALEQFF
TRBD1	TRBV15	.	TRBJ2-3	TGTGCCACCAGCAGAGTTTACCGGGACAGCTTTTCCACAGATACGCAGTATTTT	CATSRVYRDSFSTDTQYF
.	TRBV6-6	.	TRBJ2-3	TGTGCCAGCACCTTGGAGGATACGCAGTATTTT	CASTLEDTQYF
TRBD2	TRBV9	.	TRBJ2-2	TGTGCCCGCAGCGTAGCGGGGGGGCCAGGGGGCACCGGGGAGCTGTTTTTT	CARSVAGGPGGTGELFF
.	TRBV7-9	.	TRBJ1-1	TGTGCCAGCAGGGGGACTTCGGAAGCTTTCTTT	CASRGTSEAFF
TRBD2	TRBV10-2	.	TRBJ2-7	TGCGCCTCAACTGGGTTGGCCCTTCTCGGGAGGAACGAGCAGTACTTC	CASTGLALLGRNEQYF